These T cell receptor beta chains were read from a single sample in a study of T cells in Graves' hyperthyroidism and ophthalmopathy. MiXCR was run by TCRdb on the multiplex PCR reads, yielding one entry per CDR3 protein. In the table there are a few hundred thousand distinct CDR3 sequences, 20% to 25% of which are singletons. Sequenced input: blood. The receptors were gathered from a man aged 45-65 years with Graves' hyperthyroidism. Both conserved end residues are part of each CDR3. A D gene is named only where the DNA matches it firmly. Expanded clones get a size class; other rows say once, few or many, or leave the size out.

few	.	TRBV13	TRBJ2-1	CASSEETEEQFF	TGTGCCAGCAGCGAAGAGACAGAAGAGCAGTTCTTC
.	.	TRBV19	TRBJ2-1	CATQVTGYSYNEQFF	TGTGCCACTCAAGTCACAGGGTACTCCTACAATGAGCAGTTCTTC
.	TRBD2	TRBV28	TRBJ2-7	CASRSTSGSPYEQYF	TGTGCCAGCAGATCTACTAGCGGGAGCCCCTACGAGCAGTACTTC
.	TRBD1	TRBV29-1	TRBJ2-2	CSVGQGQNTGELFF	TGCAGCGTTGGACAGGGGCAGAACACCGGGGAGCTGTTTTTT
many	.	TRBV29-1	TRBJ1-1	CSVVQTLNTEAFF	TGCAGCGTTGTCCAAACATTGAACACTGAAGCTTTCTTT
many	.	TRBV29-1	TRBJ2-7	CSVGGVSYEQYF	TGCAGCGTTGGGGGGGTCTCCTACGAGCAGTACTTC
few	.	TRBV18	TRBJ1-5	CASSPSLYRAPNQPQHF	TGTGCCAGCTCACCATCGCTTTATAGGGCCCCCAATCAGCCCCAGCATTTT
few	.	TRBV12-3/TRBV12-4	TRBJ2-1	CASSFSGPGQFF	TGTGCCAGCAGTTTTTCAGGGCCCGGGCAGTTCTTC
many	.	TRBV7-2	TRBJ2-3	CASTRRKGGRSDTQYF	TGTGCCAGCACCCGAAGGAAGGGGGGGAGATCAGATACGCAGTATTTT
.	.	TRBV12-3/TRBV12-4	TRBJ2-4	CASTLWGGGTPQYF	TGTGCCAGCACCTTATGGGGAGGGGGGACACCTCAGTACTTC
few	.	TRBV12-3/TRBV12-4	TRBJ1-6	CASSHGLGSPLHF	TGTGCCAGCAGCCATGGACTGGGATCACCCCTCCACTTT
.	.	TRBV5-1	TRBJ2-7	CASSLYRGRLGEQYF	TGCGCCAGCAGCTTGTATCGGGGGCGCTTGGGCGAGCAGTACTTC
.	TRBD1	TRBV28	TRBJ1-2	CASREDRDYGYTF	TGTGCCAGCAGGGAGGACAGGGACTATGGCTACACCTTC
few	.	TRBV28	TRBJ1-5	CALRSPNKPQHF	TGTGCCTTGCGTTCCCCCAATAAGCCCCAGCATTTT
many	.	TRBV20-1	TRBJ2-1	CSANRVNEQFF	TGCAGTGCTAACAGGGTCAATGAGCAGTTCTTC
.	TRBD1	TRBV6-1	TRBJ2-2	CASSASGTGYTGELFF	TGTGCCAGCAGTGCGTCCGGGACAGGGTACACCGGGGAGCTGTTTTTT
.	TRBD2	TRBV6-1	TRBJ2-1	CASSTSGSIYNEQFF	TGTGCCAGCAGTACTAGCGGGAGCATTTACAATGAGCAGTTCTTC
few	.	TRBV9	TRBJ2-7	CASSVDSLYEQYF	TGTGCCAGCAGCGTAGATAGCCTCTACGAGCAGTACTTC
few	TRBD1	TRBV10-1	TRBJ2-3	CASSEFTGADTDTQYF	TGCGCCAGCAGTGAGTTCACAGGGGCCGACACAGATACGCAGTATTTT
.	TRBD2	TRBV11-3	TRBJ2-1	CASSSKKSRLLAATHNEQFF	TGTGCCAGCAGCTCTAAGAAGTCCCGTTTACTAGCGGCCACGCACAATGAGCAGTTCTTC
many	TRBD2	TRBV6-1	TRBJ2-7	CASRLLAGAYEQYF	TGTGCCAGCAGGCTACTAGCGGGAGCGTACGAGCAGTACTTC
.	TRBD1	TRBV5-1	TRBJ1-2	CASSMGQHGYTF	TGCGCCAGCAGCATGGGACAGCATGGCTACACCTTC
.	TRBD1	TRBV18	TRBJ1-1	CASSPENRGPNTEAFF	TGTGCCAGCTCGCCAGAGAACAGGGGGCCGAACACTGAAGCTTTCTTT
.	.	TRBV11-2	TRBJ2-7	CASSLVTAGAGEQYF	TGTGCCAGCAGCTTAGTGACAGCCGGGGCGGGGGAGCAGTACTTC
once	.	TRBV14	TRBJ1-5	CASSQGGSSNQPQHF	TGTGCCAGCAGCCAAGGAGGGTCAAGCAATCAGCCCCAGCATTTT
.	TRBD2	TRBV29-1	TRBJ2-1	CSAREREFYNEQFF	TGCAGCGCAAGAGAGCGGGAGTTCTACAATGAGCAGTTCTTC
.	.	TRBV12-3/TRBV12-4	TRBJ2-5	CASSLGQVQETQYF	TGTGCCAGCAGTTTAGGACAGGTCCAAGAGACCCAGTACTTC
.	.	TRBV7-9	TRBJ2-1	CASSLWGLSSYNEQFF	TGTGCCAGCAGCTTATGGGGGTTAAGCTCCTACAATGAGCAGTTCTTC
.	TRBD2	TRBV7-2	TRBJ2-1	CASSLVGGTSGRAHNVEQFF	TGTGCCAGCAGCTTAGTGGGCGGGACTAGCGGGAGGGCCCACAATGTTGAGCAGTTCTTC
.	.	TRBV5-1	TRBJ1-2	CASSQWGTGNYGHTF	.
many	.	TRBV11-2	TRBJ2-7	CASSSLTGRAYEQYF	TGTGCCAGCAGCTCCCTGACAGGGAGGGCCTACGAGCAGTACTTC
.	.	TRBV12-5	TRBJ2-5	CASGLKSQETQYF	TGTGCTAGTGGTTTAAAGTCCCAAGAGACCCAGTACTTC
.	.	TRBV4-2	TRBJ1-2	CASSQDEAGSNYGYTF	TGTGCCAGCAGCCAAGATGAGGCAGGGTCGAACTATGGCTACACCTTC
.	TRBD1	TRBV6-1	TRBJ1-2	CASLRDRGAYGYTF	TGTGCCAGCCTCCGGGACAGGGGAGCCTATGGCTACACCTTC
few	TRBD2	TRBV7-9	TRBJ2-5	CASSLGWPSGNRIETQYF	TGTGCCAGCAGCTTGGGCTGGCCTAGCGGGAATCGGATAGAGACCCAGTACTTC